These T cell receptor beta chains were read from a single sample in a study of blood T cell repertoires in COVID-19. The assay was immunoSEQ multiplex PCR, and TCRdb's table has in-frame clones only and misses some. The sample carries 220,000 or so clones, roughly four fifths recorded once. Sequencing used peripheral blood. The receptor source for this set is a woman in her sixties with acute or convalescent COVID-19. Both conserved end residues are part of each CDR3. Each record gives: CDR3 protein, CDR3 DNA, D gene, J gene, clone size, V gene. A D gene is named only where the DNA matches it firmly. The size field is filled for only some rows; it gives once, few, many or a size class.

CDR3: CASSDWQDTNTIYF
DNA: TGTGCCAGCAGTGATTGGCAGGATACGAACACCATATATTTT
D: -
J: TRBJ1-3
size: -
V: TRBV2

CDR3: CASRAGSPYNSPLHF
DNA: TGTGCCAGCAGGGCAGGTTCCCCCTATAATTCACCCCTCCACTTT
D: -
J: TRBJ1-6
size: -
V: TRBV27

CDR3: CASSFSGRGDTDTQYF
DNA: TGTGCCAGCAGCTTTTCTGGGCGGGGCGACACAGATACGCAGTATTTT
D: -
J: TRBJ2-3
size: few
V: TRBV9

CDR3: CASSLGQDYGYTF
DNA: TGCGCCAGCAGCCTAGGACAGGACTATGGCTACACCTTC
D: TRBD1
J: TRBJ1-2
size: -
V: TRBV5-1

CDR3: CASTPGILQGNEQFF
DNA: TGTGCCAGCACCCCCGGGATCCTCCAAGGGAATGAGCAGTTCTTC
D: -
J: TRBJ2-1
size: -
V: TRBV6-1

CDR3: CAIGGDTEAFF
DNA: TGTGCCATCGGGGGGGACACTGAAGCTTTCTTT
D: -
J: TRBJ1-1
size: -
V: TRBV6-5

CDR3: CASSPSRDRASGYTF
DNA: TGTGCCAGCTCACCATCCCGGGACAGGGCCTCTGGCTACACCTTC
D: TRBD1
J: TRBJ1-2
size: -
V: TRBV18

CDR3: CATSRAGGFNEQFF
DNA: TGTGCCACCAGCAGAGCTGGGGGGTTCAATGAGCAGTTCTTC
D: -
J: TRBJ2-1
size: once
V: TRBV15

CDR3: CASSQDYGKLFF
DNA: TGCGCCAGCAGCCAAGACTATGGAAAACTGTTTTTT
D: -
J: TRBJ1-4
size: -
V: TRBV4-1

CDR3: CASSLAGKINTIYF
DNA: TGTGCCAGCAGCTTGGCCGGGAAGATCAACACCATATATTTT
D: -
J: TRBJ1-3
size: -
V: TRBV5-6

CDR3: CASSSGSGTQYF
DNA: TGTGCCAGCAGCTCGGGAAGCGGTACGCAGTATTTT
D: -
J: TRBJ2-3
size: once
V: TRBV7-3

CDR3: CASSEADTVGRNGYTF
DNA: TGTGCCAGCAGTGAAGCGGACACTGTGGGGCGCAATGGCTACACCTTC
D: -
J: TRBJ1-2
size: -
V: TRBV2

CDR3: CASSLRGQWNTEAFF
DNA: TGTGCCAGCAGCCTGAGGGGACAGTGGAACACTGAAGCTTTCTTT
D: TRBD1
J: TRBJ1-1
size: -
V: TRBV14

CDR3: CASSQGPGDTEAFF
DNA: TGCGCCAGCAGCCAAGGTCCGGGGGACACTGAAGCTTTCTTT
D: -
J: TRBJ1-1
size: -
V: TRBV4-3

CDR3: CASSPDRATGELFF
DNA: TGCGCCAGCAGCCCCGACAGGGCCACCGGGGAGCTGTTTTTT
D: TRBD1
J: TRBJ2-2
size: -
V: TRBV5-1

CDR3: CASSPLQGAGETQYF
DNA: TGTGCCAGCTCACCACTTCAGGGGGCAGGAGAGACCCAGTACTTC
D: TRBD1
J: TRBJ2-5
size: -
V: TRBV18

CDR3: CASSSHYSEGYTF
DNA: TGTGCCAGCAGCTCACACTACTCTGAAGGCTACACCTTC
D: -
J: TRBJ1-2
size: -
V: TRBV5-4

CDR3: CASSPRQGARNTEAFF
DNA: TGTGCCAGTAGTCCTCGACAGGGGGCAAGGAACACTGAAGCTTTCTTT
D: TRBD1
J: TRBJ1-1
size: -
V: TRBV19

CDR3: CASSIKDNYEQYF
DNA: TGTGCCAGTAGTATTAAGGACAACTACGAGCAGTACTTC
D: -
J: TRBJ2-7
size: few
V: TRBV19